The clone carrying this T cell receptor beta chain was seen more than once but under ten times. The sample originates from a study of T cells in Graves' hyperthyroidism and ophthalmopathy. Hyperthyroidism in the patients, aged 18 to 65, was newly diagnosed and under 2 months in duration. The junction had 12 bases not matched to a gene; V was cut back by 10 bases and J by 4 bases. CDR3 length equals 16 residues. Germline V gene lookup returns CDR1 LNHDA and CDR2 SQIVND (reference sequence). The investigators amplified TCR beta CDR3 regions from RNA transcripts. The study used the HTBI primer set for a first-round RT-PCR of the TCR CDR3. TCRdb reanalysed the multiplex PCR reads using MiXCR and keeps one entry per CDR3 protein. Of 400,000 to 550,000 distinct CDR3 sequences listed, about an eighth were seen once; the top ten hold under 20%.

This sequence was found in a woman between 18 and 29 years old with Graves' hyperthyroidism. The sequenced sample was blood. The chain has TRBV19 and TRBJ1-6; 8 nucleotides align to TRBD1. The CDR3 region is CATSGWTGMYNSPLHF. CDR3 sequence (DNA): TGTGCCACCAGTGGCTGGACAGGGATGTATAATTCACCCCTCCACTTT.